The TCR beta chain under discussion was sequenced for a study of response to subunit inactivated influenza vaccine. Findings and limits, study-wide: Authors suggested each seasonal flu vaccination may recruit only limited numbers of new T cells.

TCRdb recomputed calls from the RT-PCR reads with MiXCR, one row per CDR3 protein. This sample has hundreds of thousands of distinct CDR3 sequences, with 15% to 18% found just once. There are a few counts of this clonotype. Its specificity is unknown. Sequences were derived from PBMCs from blood, sampled 11 to 12 days after vaccination. The receptor was derived from a man aged 50-60 years who received an inactivated influenza vaccine.

Here the CDR3 reads CASNLMVIRGSEQFF. The CDR3 nucleotides read TGTGCCAGCAATCTTATGGTTATTCGGGGGTCCGAGCAGTTCTTC. The chain has TRBV2 and TRBJ2-1; tentative D call: TRBD2 (6 bases). The CDR3 covers 15 residues. Germline CDR1 is SNHLY and CDR2 is FYNNEI. Trimming took off 7 bases at V and 10 bases at J, with 23 bases between the two ends.